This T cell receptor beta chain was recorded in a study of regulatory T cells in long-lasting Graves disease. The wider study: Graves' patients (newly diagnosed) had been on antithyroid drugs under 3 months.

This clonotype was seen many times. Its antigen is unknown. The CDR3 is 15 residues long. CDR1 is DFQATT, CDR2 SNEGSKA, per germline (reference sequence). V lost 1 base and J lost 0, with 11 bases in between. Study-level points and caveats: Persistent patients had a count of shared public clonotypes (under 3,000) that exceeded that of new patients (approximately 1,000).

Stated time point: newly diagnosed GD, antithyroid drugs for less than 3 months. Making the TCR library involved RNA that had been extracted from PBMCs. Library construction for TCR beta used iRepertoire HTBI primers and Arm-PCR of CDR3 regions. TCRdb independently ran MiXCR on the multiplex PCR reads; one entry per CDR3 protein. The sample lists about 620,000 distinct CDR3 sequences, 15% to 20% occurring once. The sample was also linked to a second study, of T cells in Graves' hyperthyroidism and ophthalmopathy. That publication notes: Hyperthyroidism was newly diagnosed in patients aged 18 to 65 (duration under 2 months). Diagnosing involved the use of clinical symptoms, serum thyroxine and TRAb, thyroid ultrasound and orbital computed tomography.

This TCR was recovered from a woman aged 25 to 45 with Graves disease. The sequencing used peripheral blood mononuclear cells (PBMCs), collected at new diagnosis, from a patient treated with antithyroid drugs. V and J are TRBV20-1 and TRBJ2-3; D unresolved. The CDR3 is CSARGQSVSTDTQYF. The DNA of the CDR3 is TGCAGTGCTAGAGGCCAATCCGTTAGCACAGATACGCAGTATTTT.